This T cell receptor beta chain was recovered during a study of T cell repertoires in cytomegalovirus infection. Whole-study context: Both recently identified HLA-C-restricted and well-studied HLA-B-restricted CMV epitopes were used in the study.

This clonotype was seen more than once but under ten times. Its antigen is as yet unknown. Whole-study findings and limits: The response measured ex vivo was dominated by TCR beta clonotypes (HLA-C-restricted and CMV-specific).

The junction had 4 bases not matched to a gene; V was cut back by 5 bases and J by 2 bases. Looked up from germline, CDR1 is LGHNA and CDR2 is YSLEER. This CDR3 has 14 residues. TCRdb processed the reads anew with MiXCR; each CDR3 protein has one entry. The table has about 58,000 distinct CDR3 sequences, roughly 20% seen once. The clonotype was recovered from a human donor in good health (CMV status not recorded). Some clones in this sample may be carry-over from other donors' samples. The input for sequencing was CD8+ T cells from cultured PBMCs, taken from culture after CMV antigen stimulation. This sequence joins TRBV4-3 and TRBJ2-7; TRBD1 matches 9 bases. CDR3 protein: CASSAGQGTYEQYF. The CDR3 bases are TGCGCCAGCAGCGCGGGACAGGGAACCTACGAGCAGTACTTC.